This TCR beta chain was obtained from a study of blood T cell repertoires in COVID-19. This CDR3 contains 14 residues. Germline V gene data show CDR1 as SGDLS and CDR2 as YYNGEE. The V gene lost 4 bases and the J gene lost 3 bases, with 14 bases spanning the gap. TCRdb keeps only in-frame clones here, not all; method: immunoSEQ multiplex PCR. The sample has approximately 67,000 clones; roughly 90% are singletons. The sequence was obtained from a woman aged 60 to 75 with active COVID-19. The chain couples TRBV9 to TRBJ2-7; D not certain. Sequencing was done on a sample of peripheral blood. Here the CDR3 DNA reads TGTGCCAGCAGCCCCCAACAGTACTTCTACGAGCAGTACTTC. Encoded protein: CASSPQQYFYEQYF.